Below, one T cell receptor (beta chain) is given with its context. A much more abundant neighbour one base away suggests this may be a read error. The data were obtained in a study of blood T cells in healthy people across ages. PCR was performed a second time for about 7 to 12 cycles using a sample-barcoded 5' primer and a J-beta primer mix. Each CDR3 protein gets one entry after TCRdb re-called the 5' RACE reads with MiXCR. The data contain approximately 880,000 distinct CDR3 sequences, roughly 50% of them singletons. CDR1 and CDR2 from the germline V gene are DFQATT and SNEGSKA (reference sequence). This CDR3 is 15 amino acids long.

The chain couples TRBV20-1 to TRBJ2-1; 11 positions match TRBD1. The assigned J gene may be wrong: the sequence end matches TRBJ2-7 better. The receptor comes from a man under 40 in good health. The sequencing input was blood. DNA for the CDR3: TGCAGTGCTAGATCGGACAGGGGGCCCTACAATGAGCAGTACTTC. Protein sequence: CSARSDRGPYNEQYF.